These 20 T cell receptor beta chains originate from one sample sequenced in a study of shared clonotypes between healthy human individuals. This table comes from immunoSEQ multiplex PCR, and its TCRdb copy is limited to in-frame clones, with some not included. Of 500,000 or so clones listed, roughly 95% are singletons. The sequenced sample was naive CD4+ T cells sorted from blood. Stated subset: CD45RA+ positively selected. These receptors were obtained from a woman aged 25 to 39 in good health.

The V call is TRBV4-1, the J call TRBJ1-4; D is unclear. Germline loops: CDR1 MGHRA, CDR2 YSYEKL. The CDR3 covers 17 residues. Between the trimmed V and J ends, which lost 6 bases and 3 bases, there was a span of 20 bases. As DNA, the CDR3 is TGCGCCAGCAGGAACAACCGGAGCCGACTGGCTAATGAAAAACTGTTTTTT. This encodes CASRNNRSRLANEKLFF.

The chain links TRBV7-9 to TRBJ1-4, with a tentative D call TRBD1 (5 bases). Germline lookup yields CDR1 SEHNR and CDR2 FQNEAQ (reference sequence). The CDR3 covers 14 residues. Trimming left V 7 bases short and J 4 bases short, with 13 bases between. CDR3 in DNA: TGTGCCAGCACCACCGTAGGGGTTAATGAAAAACTGTTTTTT. Protein product: CASTTVGVNEKLFF.

The rearrangement links TRBV13 to TRBJ2-2, with D perhaps being TRBD1 or TRBD2 (5 bases each). In germline, CDR1 is PRHDT, CDR2 FYEKMQ (reference sequence). The CDR3 contains 16 residues. Trimming stripped 8 bases from V and 3 bases from J, with 19 bases between. The CDR3 nucleotides read TGTGCCAGCTACGAGGTCCAGGGACCCCACACCGGGGAGCTGTTTTTT. Its protein is CASYEVQGPHTGELFF.

The V call is TRBV7-8, the J call TRBJ2-5; D might be TRBD2 (5 bases). V lost 0 bases and J 9 bases, leaving 11 bases between the germline ends. CDR1 is SGHVS, CDR2 FQNEAQ, per germline. The CDR3 length is 13 residues. The CDR3 DNA reads TGTGCCAGCAGCTTAGCGACTTGGCGGGCCCAGTACTTC. Amino acid sequence: CASSLATWRAQYF.

The chain couples TRBV7-9 to TRBJ2-2; D remains ambiguous. The germline V gene has CDR1 SEHNR and CDR2 FQNEAQ (reference sequence). Trimming removed 5 bases from V and 0 bases from J, with 7 bases in between. This CDR3 spans 14 amino acids. The CDR3 DNA follows: TGTGCCAGCAGCCGGACGGCGAACACCGGGGAGCTGTTTTTT. Translating gives CASSRTANTGELFF.

The chain recombines TRBV7-2 with TRBJ1-2; D perhaps matches TRBD1 (5 bases). The CDR3 has 14 amino acids. Trimming removed 5 bases from V and 1 base from J, with 11 bases in between. The germline V gene encodes CDR1 SGHTA and CDR2 FQGNSA. The CDR3 DNA follows: TGTGCCAGCAGCACAACGGGGCGTAACTATGGCTACACCTTC. It is translated as CASSTTGRNYGYTF. Drawing the rest from reference TRBV7-2 and TRBJ1-2, the complete variable domain is GAGVSQSPSNKVTEKGKDVELRCDPISGHTALYWYRQSLGQGLEFLIYFQGNSAPDKSGLPSDRFSAERTGGSVSTLTIQRTQQEDSAVYLCASSTTGRNYGYTFGSGTRLTVV.

This clone was counted only a few times. V usage is TRBV30 and J usage is TRBJ2-7, with D unclear. The CDR3 runs to 15 residues. CDR1 is GTSNPN, CDR2 SVGIG, per germline (reference sequence). With 2 bases removed from V and 2 bases from J, the gap between germline ends came to 16 bases. CDR3 sequence: CAWSSASVWTYEQYF. The DNA for the CDR3 is TGTGCCTGGAGTTCCGCGTCAGTCTGGACCTACGAGCAGTACTTC.

This clone has only a few counts. The CDR3 region has the DNA TGTGCCAGCAGTGAAGGGACTCCGAACACTGAAGCTTTCTTT. It yields the protein CASSEGTPNTEAFF. V and J are TRBV2 and TRBJ1-1; D not resolved. CDR1 is SNHLY, CDR2 FYNNEI, per germline. This CDR3 region has 14 residues. With 1 base removed from V and 1 base from J, the gap between germline ends came to 7 bases. Variable domain in full (rest from reference TRBV2 and TRBJ1-1): EPEVTQTPSHQVTQMGQEVILRCVPISNHLYFYWYRQILGQKVEFLVSFYNNEISEKSEIFDDQFSVERPDGSNFTLKIRSTKLEDSAMYFCASSEGTPNTEAFFGQGTRLTVV.

This chain joins TRBV5-1 and TRBJ2-7; maybe TRBD1 (6 bases). The CDR3 extends over 15 amino acids. V was trimmed by 1 base and J by 3 bases, leaving 14 bases between them. CDR1 is SGHRS and CDR2 is YFSETQ in the germline V gene. The CDR3, as DNA: TGCGCCAGCAGCTTGCAGGCGACAGGACGCTACGAGCAGTACTTC. Its protein product is CASSLQATGRYEQYF.

This chain joins TRBV2 and TRBJ2-3; D perhaps matches TRBD2 (6 bases). Germline-derived CDR1 and CDR2 are SNHLY and FYNNEI. The V and J ends lost 4 bases and 2 bases respectively, with 13 bases between them. The CDR3 extends over 15 amino acids. The CDR3 sequence is CASSVGGEDTDTQYF. The CDR3 DNA follows: TGTGCCAGCAGTGTGGGGGGAGAGGACACAGATACGCAGTATTTT.

The sample holds a few counts of this clone. The rearrangement joins TRBV6-1 to TRBJ2-1; D uncertain. This CDR3 comprises 10 residues. V lost 7 bases and J 7 bases, leaving 5 bases between the germline ends. Germline CDR1 and CDR2: MNHNS and SASEGT. The CDR3: CASTWNEQFF. For the CDR3, the DNA is TGTGCCAGCACTTGGAATGAGCAGTTCTTC.

The chain joins TRBV29-1 to TRBJ2-4, with TRBD1 matching over 11 bases. The V segment lost 2 bases and the J segment 8 bases; nucleotides outside the gene matches: 8. CDR3 size: 15 residues. From germline, CDR1 is SQVTM and CDR2 ANQGSEA. The CDR3 sequence is CSVEYRTGGMDIQYF. The CDR3 DNA is TGCAGCGTTGAATACCGGACAGGGGGCATGGACATTCAGTACTTC.

This clone came up once. The CDR3 DNA reads as TGCGCCAGCAGCCTGGGAGTCGGGACTAGCGTGGATGAGCAGTTCTTC. Translating it yields CASSLGVGTSVDEQFF. V and J are TRBV5-1 and TRBJ2-1; TRBD2 agrees at 10 bases. The germline V gene encodes CDR1 SGHRS and CDR2 YFSETQ. This CDR3 is built from 16 residues. J gave up 8 bases and V 4 bases, and 12 bases lay outside the gene matches.

The chain joins TRBV5-6 to TRBJ1-4, with TRBD1 matching over 8 bases. Per germline, CDR1 SGHDT and CDR2 YYEEEE. V trimming: 6 bases; J trimming: 4 bases; junction bases outside the gene matches: 14. The CDR3 spans 17 residues. The CDR3 DNA sequence: TGTGCCAGCACCATACTCGCTCCGGGACAGGTTAATGAAAAACTGTTTTTT. Amino acid sequence: CASTILAPGQVNEKLFF.

The chain couples TRBV4-1 to TRBJ1-5, with 8 bases matching TRBD1. There are 20 residues in the CDR3. From germline, CDR1 is MGHRA and CDR2 YSYEKL. The V and J ends lost 1 base and 6 bases, in that order; junction bases with no gene match: 20. The CDR3 sequence is CASSQVWGDRLGLSRQPQHF. As DNA, the CDR3 is TGCGCCAGCAGCCAAGTATGGGGGGACAGGCTGGGTCTCAGTCGTCAGCCCCAGCATTTT.

The chain links TRBV2 to TRBJ2-1; D remains unclear. The CDR3 is 16 amino acids. V was shortened by 4 bases and J by 6 bases, with 19 bases between the two germline ends. Germline lookup yields CDR1 SNHLY and CDR2 FYNNEI. CDR3 sequence (DNA): TGTGCCAGCAGTGTTATAAAAGCCTCGGGTGCCAATGAGCAGTTCTTC. This sequence encodes CASSVIKASGANEQFF.

The J gene is TRBJ1-5, the V gene TRBV5-1, with D possibly being TRBD1 (6 bases). This CDR3 has 15 amino acids. Germline lookup yields CDR1 SGHRS and CDR2 YFSETQ. V dropped 4 bases and J dropped 3 bases, with 14 bases sitting between them. The CDR3, as DNA: TGCGCCAGCAGCCCAGTGGACAGCTACAATCAGCCCCAGCATTTT. Translation: CASSPVDSYNQPQHF.

V and J are TRBV11-2 and TRBJ2-3; 11 nucleotides line up with TRBD2. The J segment lost 0 bases and the V segment lost 7 bases, leaving 12 bases of the junction unmatched. Germline V gives CDR1 SGHAT, CDR2 FQNNGV. The CDR3 covers 18 residues. The CDR3 loop is CASTITSGSYTSTDTQYF. Here the CDR3 DNA reads TGTGCCAGCACCATAACTAGCGGGAGTTATACTAGCACAGATACGCAGTATTTT.

The chain employs TRBV27 and TRBJ2-2; possible D gene TRBD2, 6 bases. CDR3 length: 15 residues. CDR1 and CDR2 from the germline V gene are MNHEY and SMNVEV (reference sequence). With 2 bases removed from V and 3 bases from J, the gap between germline ends came to 10 bases. The DNA for the CDR3 is TGTGCCAGCAGTTTAACGGGGGTTCACACCGGGGAGCTGTTTTTT. Residues: CASSLTGVHTGELFF.

This clone showed up just once. The CDR3 is CASSRGYYGYTF. CDR3 coding DNA: TGTGCCAGCAGCCGGGGTTATTATGGCTACACCTTC. V usage is TRBV27 and J usage is TRBJ1-2; D remains unclear. CDR1 is MNHEY and CDR2 is SMNVEV in the germline V gene (reference sequence). This CDR3 is built from 12 residues. V lost 6 bases and J 5 bases, leaving 10 bases between the germline ends.